This paragraph covers one T cell receptor beta chain sequence. This specimen belongs to a study of OX40 agonist ivuxolimab in advanced cancers. Study-wide context: Three patients showed partial responses: one hepatocellular carcinoma and two cutaneous melanoma cases.

TCRdb's table, derived via immunoSEQ multiplex PCR, lists solely in-frame clones and lacks some. The repertoire has 45,000 to 65,000 clones, 77% of them found once; the top ten carry roughly 6%. V shed 4 bases and J 0 bases; nucleotides not matched to a gene: 5. Germline lookup yields CDR1 KGHSH and CDR2 LQKENI. The length of the CDR3 is 17 residues. The V call is TRBV18, the J call TRBJ1-5, with 11 bases lining up with TRBD1. The source was CD4+ or CD8+ T cells sorted from blood, collected in a trial of the OX40 agonist ivuxolimab. This sequence was found in an adult with an advanced solid tumor such as melanoma, head and neck, liver or kidney cancer. In nucleotides, the CDR3 is TGTGCCAGCTCACGTCTGGGGACAGGGGGTAGCAATCAGCCCCAGCATTTT. Translation gives CASSRLGTGGSNQPQHF.